The 25 T cell receptor beta chains in this list originate from one sample, sequenced in a study of siplizumab effects on memory and regulatory T cells. Only in-frame clones appear in the TCRdb table, and some are missing; sequencing was by immunoSEQ multiplex PCR. The sample contains 100,000 or so clones, 91% of which appear only once. The sample was CD4+ T cells sorted from blood. These receptors came from a human donor in good health. Some clones in this sample may be carry-over from other donors' samples.

V is TRBV5-1 and J is TRBJ2-3; 7 bases align to TRBD1. Germline values: CDR1 SGHRS, CDR2 YFSETQ. The CDR3 extends over 14 amino acids. V dropped 4 bases and J dropped 2; count of bases not matched to a gene: 4. In nucleotides, the CDR3 is TGCGCCAGCAGCCCGGACAGGCACACAGATACGCAGTATTTT. Translated: CASSPDRHTDTQYF.

The chain combines TRBV19 with TRBJ2-2; D is unclear. With 2 bases removed from V and 2 bases from J, the gap between germline ends came to 12 bases. Germline CDR1 is LNHDA and CDR2 is SQIVND (reference sequence). The CDR3 totals 16 residues. CDR3 DNA: TGTGCCAGTAGTATAAAGGTCAGGAGAAACACCGGGGAGCTGTTTTTT. This codes for CASSIKVRRNTGELFF.

A single count supports this clone. This chain connects TRBV27 to TRBJ1-4; TRBD1 matches at 9 bases. CDR3 length: 15 residues. Looked up from germline, CDR1 is MNHEY and CDR2 is SMNVEV (reference sequence). Trimming removed 6 bases from V and 6 bases from J; junction bases left unmatched: 8. The CDR3 sequence: CASSLQGAGYEKLFF. The DNA of the CDR3 is TGTGCCAGCAGCCTACAGGGGGCGGGGTATGAAAAACTGTTTTTT.

This rearrangement joins TRBV28 to TRBJ2-1, with D hard to call. Trimming cost V 2 bases and J 4 bases, with 12 bases left between them. Germline CDR1 MDHEN, CDR2 SYDVKM. The CDR3 covers 15 residues. CDR3 nucleotide sequence: TGTGCCAGCAGTTTAGCCGAGACTTTTTACAATGAGCAGTTCTTC. Amino acid sequence: CASSLAETFYNEQFF.

J is TRBJ2-5 and V is TRBV7-9; 12 bases are a match to TRBD2. With 5 bases clipped from V and 5 bases from J, the junction kept 15 bases outside the gene matches. The V gene's germline CDR1 is SEHNR and CDR2 FQNEAQ (reference sequence). This CDR3 is built from 18 residues. In nucleotides, the CDR3 is TGTGCCAGCAGCAACCCCCCGAGGGCTAGCGGGAGGGCGGAGACCCAGTACTTC. Amino acids: CASSNPPRASGRAETQYF.

The chain is built from TRBV21-1 and TRBJ1-3; the table names TRBD1, a call not compared with the DNA. TRBV21-1 is classified as a pseudogene. The CDR3 spans 13 residues. The CDR3: CAISGRGGNTIYF. In DNA form, the CDR3 reads TGTGCCATCTCGGGCAGGGGCGGAAACACCATATATTTT.

The chain uses TRBV28 and TRBJ1-4; the D gene is possibly TRBD1 (5 bases). V was trimmed by 2 bases and J by 7 bases, leaving 5 bases between them. The V gene's germline CDR1 is MDHEN and CDR2 SYDVKM. The CDR3 length is 12 residues. The CDR3 here is CASSLRGEKLFF. The CDR3 DNA sequence: TGTGCCAGCAGTTTAAGGGGTGAAAAACTGTTTTTT.

The chain uses TRBV30 and TRBJ2-1; D not resolved. CDR3 length equals 12 residues. The V end was cut by 2 bases, the J end by 6 bases, with 8 bases between. Germline V CDR1 and CDR2: GTSNPN, SVGIG (reference sequence). The CDR3 here is CAWSWALNEQFF. The CDR3 DNA is TGTGCCTGGAGTTGGGCCCTCAATGAGCAGTTCTTC.

V usage is TRBV5-1 and J usage is TRBJ2-1; possibly TRBD2 for D (6 bases). The CDR3 is 13 residues long. Germline values: CDR1 SGHRS, CDR2 YFSETQ. Trimming left V 0 bases short and J 5 bases short, with 6 bases between. CDR3 in amino acids: CASSLGTNNEQFF. As DNA, the CDR3 is TGCGCCAGCAGCTTGGGGACTAACAATGAGCAGTTCTTC. Full variable domain (outside the CDR3, taken from reference TRBV5-1 and TRBJ2-1): KAGVTQTPRYLIKTRGQQVTLSCSPISGHRSVSWYQQTPGQGLQFLFEYFSETQRNKGNFPGRFSGRQFSNSRSEMNVSTLELGDSALYLCASSLGTNNEQFFGPGTRLTVL.

The chain recombines TRBV28 with TRBJ1-5; no clear D gene. Germline V gene sequence: CDR1 MDHEN, CDR2 SYDVKM. The CDR3 runs 15 residues. The V end lost 6 bases, the J end lost 0 bases, and 12 bases lay between the germline ends. The CDR3: CASSHDTFSNQPQHF. CDR3 bases: TGTGCCAGCAGCCACGACACCTTTAGCAATCAGCCCCAGCATTTT.

The chain joins TRBV5-4 to TRBJ1-2, with D unresolved. Germline V gives CDR1 SGHNT, CDR2 YYREEE (reference sequence). The CDR3 runs to 14 residues. Trimming stripped 0 bases from V and 4 bases from J, with 10 bases between. In DNA form, the CDR3 reads TGTGCCAGCAGCTTGGAAAAAACAAGCTATGGCTACACCTTC. Protein sequence: CASSLEKTSYGYTF.

The rearrangement links TRBV9 to TRBJ1-4, with D maybe TRBD1 (5 bases). CDR1 SGDLS and CDR2 YYNGEE come from the germline V gene. The V end lost 3 bases, the J end lost 8 bases, and 11 bases lay between the germline ends. The CDR3 totals 13 residues. Written as DNA, the CDR3 is TGTGCCAGCAGCGCCGGGACGGTCGAAAAACTGTTTTTT. It translates to CASSAGTVEKLFF.

V and J are TRBV11-2 and TRBJ2-1; D unclear. This CDR3 has 13 amino acids. CDR1 is SGHAT, CDR2 FQNNGV, per germline. Trimming left V 1 base short and J 4 bases short, with 5 bases between. The CDR3 sequence is CASSLASYNEQFF. The CDR3 nucleotides are TGTGCCAGCAGCTTAGCCTCATACAATGAGCAGTTCTTC.

The chain joins TRBV5-4 to TRBJ2-1; 13 nucleotides line up with TRBD2. Germline loops: CDR1 SGHNT, CDR2 YYREEE (reference sequence). V lost 4 bases to trimming and J lost 5 bases; unmatched junction nucleotides: 9. The CDR3 is 17 residues long. CDR3 in amino acids: CASSRTSGRTLDNEQFF. As DNA, the CDR3 is TGTGCCAGCAGCCGGACTAGCGGGAGAACGCTCGACAATGAGCAGTTCTTC.

The chain has TRBV6-1 and TRBJ1-5; tentatively, D is TRBD1 (6 bases). The V end lost 2 bases, the J end lost 6 bases, and 11 bases lay between the germline ends. CDR1 is MNHNS, CDR2 SASEGT, per germline. CDR3 length: 14 amino acids. CDR3 nucleotide sequence: TGTGCCAGCAGTGAACTGGGGGCCAGTCAGCCCCAGCATTTT. Protein product: CASSELGASQPQHF.

This sequence joins TRBV6-6 and TRBJ1-1; 8 nucleotides agree with TRBD1. V was pared by 5 bases and J by 3 bases, with 8 bases of the junction left unmatched. CDR1 MNHNY and CDR2 SVGAGI come from the germline V gene (reference sequence). CDR3 length: 15 residues. DNA of the CDR3: TGTGCCAGCAGTGACCGGACAGGGATGTACACTGAAGCTTTCTTT. This codes for CASSDRTGMYTEAFF.

The chain has TRBV19 and TRBJ2-3; D gene ambiguous. V lost 6 bases to trimming and J lost 4 bases, with 17 bases between them. This CDR3 comprises 15 residues. The germline V gene encodes CDR1 LNHDA and CDR2 SQIVND (reference sequence). CDR3 residues: CASRTVFFGADTQYF. As DNA, the CDR3 is TGTGCCAGTAGAACCGTGTTTTTTGGTGCAGATACGCAGTATTTT.

The rearrangement joins TRBV21-1 to TRBJ1-2. TRBV21-1 is a known pseudogene. CDR3 length equals 18 residues. The CDR3 region has the DNA TGTGCCAGCAGCACGCTAGACGGGAGAGGGGAGTTGATGGATGGCTACACCTTC. Residues: CASSTLDGRGELMDGYTF.

V gene TRBV13 combines with J gene TRBJ2-3, with D possibly being TRBD1 (6 bases). The CDR3 is 16 residues long. V was cut by 2 bases and J by 0 bases, with 12 bases left in between. CDR1 is PRHDT and CDR2 is FYEKMQ in the germline V gene (reference sequence). The CDR3 is CASSLTGWISTDTQYF. For the CDR3, the DNA is TGTGCCAGCAGCTTAACAGGGTGGATTAGCACAGATACGCAGTATTTT.

This chain joins TRBV10-3 and TRBJ2-1, with D perhaps being TRBD1 or TRBD2 (7 bases each). Germline V CDR1 and CDR2: ENHRY, SYGVKD. The CDR3 consists of 16 residues. Trimming cost V 4 bases and J 6 bases, with 19 bases left between them. This CDR3 reads CAISVTGRGRANEQFF. The CDR3, as DNA: TGTGCCATCAGTGTGACAGGGAGGGGGCGAGCCAATGAGCAGTTCTTC.

This chain joins TRBV14 and TRBJ2-7; a weak D match, TRBD2 (6 bases). The CDR3 extends over 15 amino acids. Germline CDR1 is SGHDN and CDR2 is FVKESK. V lost 0 bases to trimming and J lost 5 bases, with 14 bases between them. CDR3 sequence (DNA): TGTGCCAGCAGCCAAGAGGAGGGTTTCATCGACGAGCAGTACTTC. Amino acid sequence: CASSQEEGFIDEQYF.

The chain is built from TRBV5-1 and TRBJ2-7; 10 nucleotides agree with TRBD1. The CDR3 has 15 amino acids. V dropped 0 bases and J dropped 3; count of bases not matched to a gene: 3. Germline V CDR1 and CDR2: SGHRS, YFSETQ. In nucleotides, the CDR3 is TGCGCCAGCAGCTTGGCGGGACAGGGGCTCTACGAGCAGTACTTC. Its translation: CASSLAGQGLYEQYF.

This chain connects TRBV9 to TRBJ1-2; D may be TRBD1 (5 bases). This CDR3 contains 14 residues. V was clipped by 0 bases and J by 4 bases, with 10 bases between them. Per the germline V gene, CDR1 is SGDLS and CDR2 is YYNGEE. The CDR3 loop reads CASSVEQAPYGYTF. The CDR3 DNA is TGTGCCAGCAGCGTAGAACAGGCCCCCTATGGCTACACCTTC.

CDR3 residues: CASSLGRDSLPMNTEAFF. The CDR3 DNA is TGTGCCAGCAGCTTGGGCAGGGACTCCCTCCCCATGAACACTGAAGCTTTCTTT. The chain joins TRBV11-2 to TRBJ1-1, with D possibly being TRBD1 (5 bases). Germline V CDR1 and CDR2: SGHAT, FQNNGV. Trimming left V 3 bases short and J 0 bases short, with 20 bases between. CDR3 length: 18 amino acids.

This clone showed up just once. The V and J genes are TRBV5-1 and TRBJ1-1; D possibly corresponds to TRBD1 (5 bases). With 4 bases removed from V and 1 base from J, the gap between germline ends came to 17 bases. The CDR3 runs 16 residues. Germline CDR1 is SGHRS and CDR2 is YFSETQ. Here the CDR3 DNA reads TGCGCCAGCAGCCATAATCAGGGAGAGGGGAACACTGAAGCTTTCTTT. It is translated as CASSHNQGEGNTEAFF.